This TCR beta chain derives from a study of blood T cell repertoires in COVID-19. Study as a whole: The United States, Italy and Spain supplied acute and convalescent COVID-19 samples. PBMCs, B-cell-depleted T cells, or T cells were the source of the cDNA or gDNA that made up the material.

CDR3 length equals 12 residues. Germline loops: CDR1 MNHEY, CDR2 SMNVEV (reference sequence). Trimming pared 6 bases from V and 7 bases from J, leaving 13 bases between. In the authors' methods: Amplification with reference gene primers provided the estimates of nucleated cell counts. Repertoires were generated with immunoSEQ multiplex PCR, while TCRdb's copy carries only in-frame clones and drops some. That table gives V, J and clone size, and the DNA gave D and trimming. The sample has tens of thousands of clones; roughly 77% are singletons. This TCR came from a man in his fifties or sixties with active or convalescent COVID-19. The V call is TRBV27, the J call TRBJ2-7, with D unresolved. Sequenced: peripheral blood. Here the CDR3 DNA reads TGTGCCAGCAGCCCCCCCGGAGCAGAGCAGTACTTC. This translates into CASSPPGAEQYF.